This TCR beta chain was obtained from a study of cytomegalovirus exposure and HLA in healthy donors. Germline V gene sequence: CDR1 SGHRS, CDR2 YFSETQ. This CDR3 comprises 14 residues. The V and J ends lost 2 bases and 5 bases respectively, with 11 bases between them. The PCR ran on 60 Vbeta and 13 Jbeta primers. TCRdb's table, derived via immunoSEQ multiplex PCR, lists solely in-frame clones and lacks some. The profile covers approximately 100,000 clones, with 75% to 85% appearing a single time and around 4% taken by the ten largest. The V and J genes are TRBV5-1 and TRBJ2-1; tentative D call: TRBD2 (5 bases). This TCR was recovered from a female donor in good health and CMV-seropositive. Material: PBMCs. Here the CDR3 DNA reads TGCGCCAGCAGCTTAAGTTGGGGAGACAATGAGCAGTTCTTC. Translating gives CASSLSWGDNEQFF. The variable domain in full, completed from reference TRBV5-1 and TRBJ2-1, reads KAGVTQTPRYLIKTRGQQVTLSCSPISGHRSVSWYQQTPGQGLQFLFEYFSETQRNKGNFPGRFSGRQFSNSRSEMNVSTLELGDSALYLCASSLSWGDNEQFFGPGTRLTVL.